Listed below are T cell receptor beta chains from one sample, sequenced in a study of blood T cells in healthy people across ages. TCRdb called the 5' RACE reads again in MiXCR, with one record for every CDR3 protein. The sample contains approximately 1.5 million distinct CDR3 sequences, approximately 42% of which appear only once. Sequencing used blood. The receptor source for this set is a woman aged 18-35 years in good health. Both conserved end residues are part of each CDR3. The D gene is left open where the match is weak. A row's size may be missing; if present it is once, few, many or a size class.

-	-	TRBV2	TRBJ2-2	CASSKDYPTGELFF	TGTGCCAGCAGTAAGGACTACCCCACCGGGGAGCTGTTTTTT
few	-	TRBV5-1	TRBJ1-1	CASSLGPSGGTEAFF	TGCGCCAGCAGCCTAGGGCCTTCCGGGGGCACTGAAGCTTTCTTT
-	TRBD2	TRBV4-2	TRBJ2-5	CASSQGGLALEQYF	TGTGCCAGCAGCCAAGGGGGACTAGCACTTGAGCAGTACTTC
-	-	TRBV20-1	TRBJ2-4	CSATGTESAKNIQYF	TGCAGTGCAACCGGGACCGAATCCGCCAAAAACATTCAGTACTTC
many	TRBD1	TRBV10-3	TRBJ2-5	CAIKGAGETQYF	TGTGCCATCAAGGGGGCCGGAGAGACCCAGTACTTC
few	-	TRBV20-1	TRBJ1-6	CSPLIRNSPLHF	TGTTCCCCACTGATTCGCAATTCACCCCTCCACTTT
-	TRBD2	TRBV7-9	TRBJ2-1	CASSFTGLAALSSYNEQFF	TGTGCCAGCAGTTTTACGGGACTAGCGGCCCTCAGCTCCTACAATGAGCAGTTCTTC
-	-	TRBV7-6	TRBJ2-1	CASSLRGRGDEQFF	TGTGCCAGCAGCCTACGAGGGCGGGGCGATGAGCAGTTCTTC
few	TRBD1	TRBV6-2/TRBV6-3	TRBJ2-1	CASSPTGAGFKFF	TGTGCCAGCAGTCCCACAGGGGCCGGTTTTAAGTTCTTC
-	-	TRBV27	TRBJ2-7	CASSSINGYEQYF	TGTGCCAGCAGTTCTATCAATGGCTACGAGCAGTACTTC
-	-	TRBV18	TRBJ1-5	CASASGTGNQPQHF	TGTGCCAGCGCATCCGGGACGGGCAATCAGCCCCAGCATTTT
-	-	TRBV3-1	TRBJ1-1	CASSQEPVSNTEAFF	TGTGCCAGCAGCCAAGAGCCGGTTTCGAACACTGAAGCTTTCTTT
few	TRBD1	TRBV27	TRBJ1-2	CASSRRQGVYGYTF	TGTGCCAGCAGTCGCCGACAGGGCGTCTATGGCTACACCTTC
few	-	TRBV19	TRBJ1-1	CASSMSQTTEAFF	TGTGCCAGTAGTATGAGCCAGACGACTGAAGCTTTCTTT